Below are 11 T cell receptor beta chains sequenced from a single sample in a study of blood T cell repertoires in COVID-19. The method was immunoSEQ multiplex PCR; TCRdb's version includes in-frame clones alone and lacks a portion of them. The sample includes under 200,000 clones, less than 90% of them seen just once. The material sequenced was peripheral blood. The receptors were gathered from a woman between 70 and 85 years old with COVID-19, enrolled during active disease.

Details on this clone: Other DNA variants within this sample encode the same CDR3. The rearrangement links TRBV24-1 to TRBJ1-5; 11 bases are shared with TRBD1. The CDR3 loop spans 14 amino acids. Germline V CDR1 and CDR2: KGHDR, SFDVKD. V gave up 9 bases and J gave up 6 bases; unmatched junction bases: 6. The CDR3 DNA reads TGTGCCACCCGGGACAGGGGGTACGGTCAGCCCCAGCATTTT. It is translated as CATRDRGYGQPQHF.

The chain couples TRBV2 to TRBJ1-2; weak D call: TRBD1 (5 bases). With 4 bases removed from V and 13 bases from J, the gap between germline ends came to 10 bases. Germline-derived CDR1 and CDR2 are SNHLY and FYNNEI. The CDR3 runs 10 residues. The CDR3 spells CASSVGTSTF. CDR3 coding DNA: TGTGCCAGCAGTGTCGGGACTTCCACCTTC.

The chain couples TRBV30 to TRBJ1-1; D is unresolved. The germline V gene encodes CDR1 GTSNPN and CDR2 SVGIG (reference sequence). This CDR3 spans 14 amino acids. With 0 bases removed from V and 5 bases from J, the gap between germline ends came to 13 bases. This chain's CDR3 is CAWSVLFAGTEAFF. The CDR3 DNA sequence: TGTGCCTGGAGTGTACTATTCGCTGGGACTGAAGCTTTCTTT. Drawing the rest from reference TRBV30 and TRBJ1-1, the complete variable domain is SQTIHQWPATLVQPVGSPLSLECTVEGTSNPNLYWYRQAAGRGLQLLFYSVGIGQISSEVPQNLSASRPQDRQFILSSKKLLLSDSGFYLCAWSVLFAGTEAFFGQGTRLTVV.

V gene TRBV28 combines with J gene TRBJ2-1; TRBD2 matches at 14 bases. The CDR3 runs to 16 residues. The J segment lost 9 bases and the V segment lost 4 bases, leaving 8 bases of the junction unmatched. Germline lookup yields CDR1 MDHEN and CDR2 SYDVKM. In DNA form, the CDR3 reads TGTGCCAGCAGTTCAACCGGGACTAGCGGGAGTTTTGAGCAGTTCTTC. Translated, it gives CASSSTGTSGSFEQFF.

The chain uses TRBV7-2 and TRBJ2-6, with 7 bases lining up with TRBD2. The trim removed 2 bases at V and 3 bases at J, leaving 4 bases unmatched. The germline V gene encodes CDR1 SGHTA and CDR2 FQGNSA. The CDR3 spans 16 residues. CDR3: CASSLSGVRGANVLTF. The CDR3 region has the DNA TGTGCCAGCAGCTTAAGCGGGGTTCGTGGGGCCAACGTCCTGACTTTC.

The chain has TRBV19 and TRBJ2-1; TRBD1 matches 9 bases. The V segment lost 5 bases and the J segment 5 bases; nucleotides outside the gene matches: 10. Germline lookup yields CDR1 LNHDA and CDR2 SQIVND (reference sequence). The CDR3 is made up of 16 amino acids. The CDR3: CASSAPGTGKHNEQFF. The CDR3 region has the DNA TGTGCCAGTAGTGCCCCCGGGACAGGGAAACACAATGAGCAGTTCTTC. The full variable domain, with the rest looked up from reference TRBV19 and TRBJ2-1, is DGGITQSPKYLFRKEGQNVTLSCEQNLNHDAMYWYRQDPGQGLRLIYYSQIVNDFQKGDIAEGYSVSREKKESFPLTVTSAQKNPTAFYLCASSAPGTGKHNEQFFGPGTRLTVL.

The gene calls are TRBV14 and TRBJ1-3, with D maybe TRBD1 (5 bases). The CDR3 is made up of 15 amino acids. V lost 2 bases and J lost 1, with 9 bases in between. Looked up from germline, CDR1 is SGHDN and CDR2 is FVKESK. This CDR3 reads CASSQHQGSGNTIYF. The CDR3 DNA sequence: TGTGCCAGCAGCCAACACCAGGGTTCTGGAAACACCATATATTTT.

V gene TRBV6-5 combines with J gene TRBJ2-5; 8 positions match TRBD1. This CDR3 spans 14 amino acids. Trimming removed 7 bases from V and 2 bases from J; junction bases left unmatched: 6. The germline CDR1 and CDR2 sequences are MNHEY and SVGAGI. CDR3 bases: TGTGCCAGCAATCCCGACAGGGGTCAAGAGACCCAGTACTTC. Its translation: CASNPDRGQETQYF.

This clone was seen once. This chain connects TRBV6-5 to TRBJ1-1; 8 bases map to TRBD1. This CDR3 contains 14 residues. J lost 5 bases, V lost 7 bases, and 9 bases had no gene match. Germline CDR1 reads MNHEY; CDR2 reads SVGAGI. The CDR3 DNA follows: TGTGCCAGCATTCCAGGACAGGGTGGGACTGAAGCTTTCTTT. Amino acids: CASIPGQGGTEAFF.

The rearrangement uses TRBV3-1 (or the pseudogene TRBV3-2) and TRBJ2-3; 7 positions agree with TRBD2. V was clipped by 0 bases and J by 0 bases; unmatched bases: 15. CDR1 is LGHDT and CDR2 is YNNKEL in the germline V gene (reference sequence). The CDR3 runs 20 residues. CDR3 amino acids: CASSQESRLLALTSTDTQYF. The CDR3 bases are TGTGCCAGCAGCCAAGAGTCCCGCTTACTAGCGTTAACTAGCACAGATACGCAGTATTTT.

This clone was counted once. The rearrangement uses TRBV5-4 and TRBJ2-3; 7 bases match TRBD2. In germline, CDR1 is SGHNT, CDR2 YYREEE (reference sequence). The CDR3 has 15 residues. The trim removed 2 bases at V and 4 bases at J, leaving 7 bases unmatched. The CDR3 is CASSFRGSPPDTQYF. DNA for the CDR3: TGTGCCAGCAGCTTCCGCGGGAGCCCCCCAGATACGCAGTATTTT.